This TCR beta chain emerged from a study of blood T cell repertoires in COVID-19. On the study more broadly: Sites in the United States, Italy and Spain provided acute and convalescent COVID-19 samples. T cells, B-cell-depleted T cells, or PBMCs supplied cDNA or gDNA.

The CDR3 runs to 15 residues. J was trimmed by 8 bases and V by 0 bases; bases with no gene match: 4. Germline loops: CDR1 SGHTA, CDR2 FQGNSA. Authors' methods: Reference gene primers were amplified, and this amplification served to estimate nucleated cell counts. Method: immunoSEQ multiplex PCR; TCRdb's copy keeps in-frame clones and lacks some. That table gives V, J and clone size, and the DNA gave D and trimming. The sample contains some 170,000 clones, roughly 87% of which appear only once. The receptor was derived from a woman aged 45-60 years with acute or convalescent COVID-19. Sequencing input: peripheral blood. The chain recombines TRBV7-2 with TRBJ1-2; 12 bases are a match to TRBD1. The DNA for the CDR3 is TGTGCCAGCAGCTTAGCCGGGACAGGGGGCGCGGGCTACACCTTC. As protein: CASSLAGTGGAGYTF.